The text below deals with one TCR beta chain. CDR3 length: 15 amino acids. Germline V gene sequence: CDR1 MNHEY, CDR2 SVGAGI. The V end was cut by 7 bases, the J end by 0 bases, with 13 bases between. This specimen belongs to a study of blood T cell repertoires in COVID-19. Study as a whole: COVID-19 samples from acute and convalescent phases originated in the United States, Italy and Spain.

The assay was immunoSEQ multiplex PCR, and TCRdb's table has in-frame clones only and misses some. The sample lists approximately 230,000 clones; 85% to 90% were seen once. V usage is TRBV6-5 and J usage is TRBJ1-5, with TRBD1 as a possible D gene (5 bases). This receptor was identified in a woman in her fifties or sixties with acute COVID-19. The sequencing sample was made of PBMCs or T cells enriched from blood (not recorded which). CDR3 in DNA: TGTGCCAGCAAGGGGCCCGTAAATAGCAATCAGCCCCAGCATTTT. This codes for CASKGPVNSNQPQHF.